This T cell receptor beta chain was recovered during a study of response to subunit inactivated influenza vaccine. Study-wide results and limits: Only a handful of new T cells, the authors suggested, are recruited with each seasonal influenza vaccination.

From the RT-PCR reads, TCRdb called clonotypes with MiXCR, one entry per CDR3 protein. The sample shows a few hundred thousand distinct CDR3 sequences, less than 15% of them seen only once. CDR3 size: 14 residues. Trimming took 5 bases from V and 2 from J, leaving 12 bases between them. Details on this clonotype: As yet, its antigen is unknown.

The sample consisted of PBMCs from blood, taken 11 to 12 days after vaccination. This chain joins TRBV12-3 or TRBV12-4 and TRBJ1-1; D may be TRBD1 (5 bases). This receptor was taken from a man aged 50 or older who received an inactivated influenza vaccine. DNA for the CDR3: TGTGCCAGCAGTCATCGACAGCCTAACACTGAAGCTTTCTTT. Translated, it gives CASSHRQPNTEAFF.